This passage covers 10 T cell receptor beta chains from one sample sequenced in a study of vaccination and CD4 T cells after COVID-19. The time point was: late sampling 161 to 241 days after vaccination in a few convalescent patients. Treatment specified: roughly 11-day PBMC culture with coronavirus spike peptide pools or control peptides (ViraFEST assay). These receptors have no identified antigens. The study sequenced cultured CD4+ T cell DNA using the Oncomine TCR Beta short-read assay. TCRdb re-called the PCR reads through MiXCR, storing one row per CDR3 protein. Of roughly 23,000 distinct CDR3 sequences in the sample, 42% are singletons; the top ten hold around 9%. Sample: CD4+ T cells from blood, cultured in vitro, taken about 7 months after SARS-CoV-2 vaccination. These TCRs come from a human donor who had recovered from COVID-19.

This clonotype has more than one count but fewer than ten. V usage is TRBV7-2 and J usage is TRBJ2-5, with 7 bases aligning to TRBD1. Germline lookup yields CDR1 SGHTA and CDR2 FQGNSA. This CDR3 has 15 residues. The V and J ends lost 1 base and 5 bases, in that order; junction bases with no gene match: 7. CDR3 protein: CASSLDRGQGETQYF. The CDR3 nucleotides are TGTGCCAGCAGCTTAGACAGGGGTCAAGGGGAGACCCAGTACTTC.

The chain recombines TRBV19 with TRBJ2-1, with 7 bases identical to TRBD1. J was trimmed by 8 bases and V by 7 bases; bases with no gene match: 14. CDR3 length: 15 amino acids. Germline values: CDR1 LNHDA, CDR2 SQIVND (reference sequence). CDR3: CASKKGAVGFDEQFF. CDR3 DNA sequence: TGTGCCAGTAAAAAGGGGGCGGTGGGGTTTGATGAGCAGTTCTTC.

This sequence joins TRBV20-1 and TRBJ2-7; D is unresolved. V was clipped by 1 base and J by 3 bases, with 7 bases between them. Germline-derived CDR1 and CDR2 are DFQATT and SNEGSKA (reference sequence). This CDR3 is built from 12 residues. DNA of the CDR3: TGCAGTGCTAGAGTAAGTGTCTACGAGCAGTACTTC. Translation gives CSARVSVYEQYF.

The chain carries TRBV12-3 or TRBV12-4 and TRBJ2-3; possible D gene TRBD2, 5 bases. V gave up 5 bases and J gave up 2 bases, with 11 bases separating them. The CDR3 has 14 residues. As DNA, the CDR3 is TGTGCCAGCAGTCCTGACTACTCCACAGATACGCAGTATTTT. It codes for CASSPDYSTDTQYF.

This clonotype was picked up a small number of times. The CDR3 sequence is CSARGRGGGSYEQYF. CDR3 bases: TGCAGTGCTAGAGGGCGGGGAGGGGGTTCCTACGAGCAGTACTTC. This chain joins TRBV20-1 and TRBJ2-7, with D possibly being TRBD2 (7 bases). Looked up from germline, CDR1 is DFQATT and CDR2 is SNEGSKA (reference sequence). V lost 1 base and J 1 base, leaving 14 bases between the germline ends. The CDR3 spans 15 residues.

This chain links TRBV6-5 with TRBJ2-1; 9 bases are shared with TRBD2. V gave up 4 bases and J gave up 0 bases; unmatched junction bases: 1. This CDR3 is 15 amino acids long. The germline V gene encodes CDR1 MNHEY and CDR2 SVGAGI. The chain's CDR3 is CASSFSGSSYNEQFF. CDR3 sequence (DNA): TGTGCCAGCAGTTTTAGCGGGAGCTCCTACAATGAGCAGTTCTTC.

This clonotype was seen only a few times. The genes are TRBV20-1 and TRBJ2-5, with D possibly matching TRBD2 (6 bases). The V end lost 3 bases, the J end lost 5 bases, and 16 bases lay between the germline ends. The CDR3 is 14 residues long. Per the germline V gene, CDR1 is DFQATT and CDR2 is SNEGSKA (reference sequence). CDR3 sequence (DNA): TGCAGTGCTAGGCCCGCTAGTGCGGGGGAGACCCAGTACTTC. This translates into CSARPASAGETQYF.

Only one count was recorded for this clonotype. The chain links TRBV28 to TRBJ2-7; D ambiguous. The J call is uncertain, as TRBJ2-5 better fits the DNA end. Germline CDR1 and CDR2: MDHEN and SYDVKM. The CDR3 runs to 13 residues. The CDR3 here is CASSLANYQTQYF. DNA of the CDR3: TGTGCCAGCAGTTTAGCCAACTATCAGACCCAGTACTTC.

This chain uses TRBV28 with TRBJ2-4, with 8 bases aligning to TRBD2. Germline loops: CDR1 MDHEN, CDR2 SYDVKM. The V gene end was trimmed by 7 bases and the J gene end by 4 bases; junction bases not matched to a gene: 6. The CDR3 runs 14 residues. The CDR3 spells CASTGGGSKNIQYF. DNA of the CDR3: TGTGCCAGCACCGGCGGGGGGTCAAAAAACATTCAGTACTTC.

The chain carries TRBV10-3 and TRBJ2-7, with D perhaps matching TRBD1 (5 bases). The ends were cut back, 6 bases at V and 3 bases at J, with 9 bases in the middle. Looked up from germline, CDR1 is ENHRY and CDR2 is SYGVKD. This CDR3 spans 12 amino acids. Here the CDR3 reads CAIRTTDYEQYF. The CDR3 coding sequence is TGTGCCATCAGAACGACAGACTACGAGCAGTACTTC.